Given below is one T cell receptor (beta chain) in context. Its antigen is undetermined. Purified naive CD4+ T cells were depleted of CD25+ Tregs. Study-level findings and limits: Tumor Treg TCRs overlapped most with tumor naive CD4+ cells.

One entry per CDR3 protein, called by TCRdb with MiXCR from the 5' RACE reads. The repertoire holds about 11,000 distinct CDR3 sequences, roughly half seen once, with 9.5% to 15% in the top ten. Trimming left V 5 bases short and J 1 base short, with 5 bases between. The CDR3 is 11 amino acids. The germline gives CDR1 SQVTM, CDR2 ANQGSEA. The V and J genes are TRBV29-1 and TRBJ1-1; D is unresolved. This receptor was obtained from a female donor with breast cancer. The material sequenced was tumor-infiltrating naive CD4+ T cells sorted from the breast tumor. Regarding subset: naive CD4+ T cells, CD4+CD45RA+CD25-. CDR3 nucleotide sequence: TGCAGCGTTAGCGGGAACACTGAAGCTTTCTTT. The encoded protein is CSVSGNTEAFF.